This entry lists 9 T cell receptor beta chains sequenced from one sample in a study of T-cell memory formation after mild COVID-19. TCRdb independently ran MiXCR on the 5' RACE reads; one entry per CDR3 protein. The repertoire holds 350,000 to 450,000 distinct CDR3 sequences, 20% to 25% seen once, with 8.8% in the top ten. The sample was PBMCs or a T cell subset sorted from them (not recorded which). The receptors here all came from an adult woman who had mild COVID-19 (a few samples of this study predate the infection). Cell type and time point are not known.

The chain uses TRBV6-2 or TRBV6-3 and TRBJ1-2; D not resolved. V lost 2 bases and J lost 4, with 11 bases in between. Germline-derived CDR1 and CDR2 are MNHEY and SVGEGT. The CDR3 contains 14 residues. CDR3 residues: CASSYGSASYGYTF. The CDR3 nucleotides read TGTGCCAGCAGTTACGGGAGTGCTTCCTATGGCTACACCTTC.

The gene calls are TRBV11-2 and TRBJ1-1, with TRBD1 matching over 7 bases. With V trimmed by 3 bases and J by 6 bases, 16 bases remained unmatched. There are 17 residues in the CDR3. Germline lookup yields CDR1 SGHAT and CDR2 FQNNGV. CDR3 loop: CASSFITPTGRFSEAFF. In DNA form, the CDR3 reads TGTGCCAGCAGCTTCATCACCCCGACAGGGAGGTTCTCTGAAGCTTTCTTT. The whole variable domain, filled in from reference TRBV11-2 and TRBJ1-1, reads EAGVAQSPRYKIIEKRQSVAFWCNPISGHATLYWYQQILGQGPKLLIQFQNNGVVDDSQLPKDRFSAERLKGVDSTLKIQPAKLEDSAVYLCASSFITPTGRFSEAFFGQGTRLTVV.

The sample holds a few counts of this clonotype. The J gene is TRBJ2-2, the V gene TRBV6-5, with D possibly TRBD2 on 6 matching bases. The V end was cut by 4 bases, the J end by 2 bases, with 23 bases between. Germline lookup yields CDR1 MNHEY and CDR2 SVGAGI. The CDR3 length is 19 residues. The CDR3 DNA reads TGTGCCAGCAGTTTGGCGGGGTCTTGGACGGTACCCAACACCGGGGAGCTGTTTTTT. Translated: CASSLAGSWTVPNTGELFF.

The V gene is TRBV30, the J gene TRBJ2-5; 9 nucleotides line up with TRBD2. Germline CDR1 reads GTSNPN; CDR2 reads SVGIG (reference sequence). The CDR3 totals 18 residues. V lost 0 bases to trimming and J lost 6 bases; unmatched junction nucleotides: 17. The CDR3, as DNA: TGTGCCTGGAGTGTACTTGCTCCTGCTGCGGGAGGGCTCAAGACCCAGTACTTC. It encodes CAWSVLAPAAGGLKTQYF.

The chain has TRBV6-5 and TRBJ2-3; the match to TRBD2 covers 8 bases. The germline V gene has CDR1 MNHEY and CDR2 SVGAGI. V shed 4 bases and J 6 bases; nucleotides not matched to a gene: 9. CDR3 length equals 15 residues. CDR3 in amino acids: CASSLLAEALDTQYF. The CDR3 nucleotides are TGTGCCAGCAGTTTACTAGCGGAGGCGCTGGATACGCAGTATTTT.

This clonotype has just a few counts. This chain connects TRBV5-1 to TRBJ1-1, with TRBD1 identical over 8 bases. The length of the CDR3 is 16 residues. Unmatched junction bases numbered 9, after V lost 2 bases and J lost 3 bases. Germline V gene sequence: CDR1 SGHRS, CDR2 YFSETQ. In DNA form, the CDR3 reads TGCGCCAGCAGCTTCAGGCGACAGGGGAGAGACACTGAAGCTTTCTTT. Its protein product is CASSFRRQGRDTEAFF.

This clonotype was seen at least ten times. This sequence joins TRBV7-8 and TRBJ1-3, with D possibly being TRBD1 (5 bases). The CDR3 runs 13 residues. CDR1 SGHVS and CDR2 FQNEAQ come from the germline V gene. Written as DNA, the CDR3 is TGTGCGTCCCGGGGCCACAGTGGAAACACCATATATTTT. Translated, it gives CASRGHSGNTIYF.

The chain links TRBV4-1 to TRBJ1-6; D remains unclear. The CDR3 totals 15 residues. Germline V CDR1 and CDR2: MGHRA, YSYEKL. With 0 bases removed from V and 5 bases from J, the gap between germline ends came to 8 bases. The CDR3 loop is CASSQDSQHNSPLHF. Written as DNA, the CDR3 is TGCGCCAGCAGCCAAGATTCCCAGCATAATTCACCCCTCCACTTT.

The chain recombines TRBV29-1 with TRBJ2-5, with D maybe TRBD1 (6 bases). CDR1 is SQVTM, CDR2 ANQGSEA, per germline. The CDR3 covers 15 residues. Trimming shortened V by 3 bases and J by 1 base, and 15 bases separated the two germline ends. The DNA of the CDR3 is TGCAGCGTTGAGGACGGACAGAACCTCCAAGAGACCCAGTACTTC. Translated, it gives CSVEDGQNLQETQYF.